The rows below give T cell receptor beta chains drawn from one sample of a study of blood T cell repertoires in COVID-19. Some clones are missing from TCRdb's copy, which holds only in-frame ones; the method was immunoSEQ multiplex PCR. The sample has approximately 100,000 clones; more than 70% are singletons. Material for sequencing was peripheral blood. The receptors come from a woman in her sixties or seventies with acute or convalescent COVID-19. Each CDR3 is given with its conserved first and last residue. Fields, in order: J gene, clone size, D gene, CDR3 length, V gene, CDR3 protein, CDR3 DNA. A D gene is named only where the DNA matches it firmly. Not every row has a clone size; where given, it reads once, few, many or a size class.

>TRBJ1-1|.|.|11|TRBV3-1/TRBV3-2
CATGRDTEAFF
TGTGCCACTGGGCGAGACACTGAAGCTTTCTTT
>TRBJ1-2|.|.|14|TRBV6-5
CASSTRNTASGYTF
TGTGCCAGCAGCACCAGGAACACCGCGTCCGGCTACACCTTC
>TRBJ2-1|.|.|16|TRBV9
CASSVGVGSSYNEQFF
TGTGCCAGCAGCGTAGGTGTTGGGAGCTCCTACAATGAGCAGTTCTTC
>TRBJ2-5|.|.|14|TRBV9
CASSVAVGGETQYF
TGTGCCAGCAGCGTAGCGGTGGGAGGAGAGACCCAGTACTTC
>TRBJ1-1|.|.|12|TRBV30
CAWSVGRGEAFF
TGTGCCTGGAGTGTGGGGAGAGGTGAAGCTTTCTTT
>TRBJ1-3|.|TRBD1|13|TRBV6-5
CASRPGGGNTIYF
TGTGCCAGCAGACCAGGGGGCGGAAACACCATATATTTT
>TRBJ1-1|.|.|13|TRBV5-6
CASSLPTGTEAFF
TGTGCCAGCAGCTTGCCCACAGGGACTGAAGCTTTCTTT
>TRBJ1-2|.|.|14|TRBV30
CAWVQGAVPYGYTF
TGTGCCTGGGTCCAGGGCGCAGTCCCCTATGGCTACACCTTC
>TRBJ2-7|.|.|13|TRBV28
CASSGASSYEQYF
TGTGCCAGCAGTGGGGCGAGCTCCTACGAGCAGTACTTC
>TRBJ2-1|.|.|14|TRBV7-3
CASSLDPGYNEQFF
TGTGCCAGCAGCTTAGATCCGGGATACAATGAGCAGTTCTTC
>TRBJ2-7|few|.|13|TRBV25-1
CASSRGGSYEQYF
TGTGCCAGCAGCCGGGGAGGCTCCTACGAGCAGTACTTC
>TRBJ1-2|.|TRBD1|14|TRBV6-4
CASSDSGDSEGYTF
TGTGCCAGCAGTGACTCGGGGGACAGTGAGGGCTACACCTTC
>TRBJ2-5|.|.|12|TRBV7-9
CASSLSVETQYF
TGTGCCAGCAGCTTATCAGTGGAGACCCAGTACTTC
>TRBJ1-4|.|TRBD1|16|TRBV5-1
CASSLWGTGTNEKLFF
TGCGCCAGCAGCTTGTGGGGGACAGGTACAAATGAAAAACTGTTTTTT
>TRBJ1-1|.|.|11|TRBV29-1
CSVINQAEAFF
TGCAGCGTAATAAACCAGGCAGAAGCTTTCTTT
>TRBJ2-5|.|TRBD2|15|TRBV7-6
CASSRTSGGGETQYF
TGTGCCAGCAGCAGGACTAGCGGGGGGGGAGAGACCCAGTACTTC
>TRBJ1-4|.|.|19|TRBV28
CASSLLGSGQGLTNEKLFF
TGTGCCAGCAGTTTATTGGGCTCTGGGCAGGGGTTAACTAATGAAAAACTGTTTTTT
>TRBJ1-1|.|.|14|TRBV29-1
CSARPDSTNTEAFF
TGCAGCGCCCGCCCTGACAGCACAAACACTGAAGCTTTCTTT
>TRBJ1-1|.|TRBD1|12|TRBV30
CAWTTGGTEAFF
TGTGCCTGGACTACAGGGGGCACTGAAGCTTTCTTT
>TRBJ2-3|.|.|11|TRBV20-1
CSVLAANTQYF
TGCAGTGTGCTGGCGGCGAATACGCAGTATTTT
>TRBJ2-1|.|.|11|TRBV20-1
CSARTLGGQFF
TGCAGTGCTAGAACTTTAGGGGGGCAGTTCTTC
>TRBJ1-4|once|.|13|TRBV27
CASSPGGYEKLFF
TGTGCCAGCAGCCCGGGTGGTTATGAAAAACTGTTTTTT
>TRBJ1-1|.|TRBD1|15|TRBV6-2/TRBV6-3
CASSATGQGYAEAFF
TGTGCCAGCAGTGCGACGGGACAGGGGTATGCTGAAGCTTTCTTT
>TRBJ1-2|.|TRBD1|16|TRBV24-1
CATSDSGTGDNYGYTF
TGTGCCACCAGTGATTCCGGGACAGGGGATAACTATGGCTACACCTTC
>TRBJ2-2|once|.|13|TRBV9
CASRGLNTGELFF
TGTGCCAGCCGGGGGTTAAACACCGGGGAGCTGTTTTTT
>TRBJ2-1|.|TRBD2|15|TRBV28
CASSYSGITYNEQFF
TGTGCCAGCAGTTATAGCGGGATCACCTACAATGAGCAGTTCTTC
>TRBJ2-7|.|TRBD1|15|TRBV7-2
CASSLAGQALYEQYF
TGTGCCAGCAGCTTAGCCGGACAGGCCCTGTACGAGCAGTACTTC
>TRBJ1-3|.|.|14|TRBV3-1/TRBV3-2
CASSQRAPGNTIYF
TGTGCCAGCAGCCAGCGGGCACCTGGAAACACCATATATTTT
>TRBJ2-7|.|.|16|TRBV7-9
CASSRAGGPGYGEQYF
TGTGCCAGCAGCCGCGCCGGCGGCCCTGGGTACGGTGAGCAGTACTTC
>TRBJ1-2|.|TRBD1|19|TRBV4-1
CASSPPWGTGDASNYGYTF
TGCGCCAGCAGCCCCCCCTGGGGGACAGGGGATGCGTCTAACTATGGCTACACCTTC
>TRBJ1-5|.|.|15|TRBV30
CAWSRGTPSNQPQHF
TGTGCCTGGAGTAGAGGGACACCAAGCAATCAGCCCCAGCATTTT
>TRBJ2-2|.|.|18|TRBV21-1
CASSNRHRGRANTGELFF
TGTGCCAGCAGCAACCGGCATCGGGGGAGGGCGAACACCGGGGAGCTGTTTTTT
>TRBJ1-6|.|TRBD1|15|TRBV5-1
CASKETGTFDSPLHF
TGCGCCAGCAAGGAGACAGGGACCTTCGATTCACCCCTCCACTTT
>TRBJ1-5|.|.|12|TRBV5-6
CASSFRGQPQHF
TGTGCCAGCAGCTTTCGGGGTCAGCCCCAGCATTTT
>TRBJ1-2|.|.|14|TRBV30
CAQPTQEGLVGYTF
TGTGCCCAACCTACACAGGAGGGACTGGTGGGCTACACCTTC
>TRBJ2-7|.|TRBD1|16|TRBV10-1
CASPTSKGQSTYEQYF
TGCGCCAGCCCTACCTCTAAGGGACAGAGCACCTACGAGCAGTACTTC
>TRBJ2-3|.|.|11|TRBV10-3
CASKSADTQYF
TGTGCCAGCAAGAGTGCGGATACGCAGTATTTT
>TRBJ1-3|.|.|15|TRBV10-3
CATAGRQNSGNTIYF
TGTGCCACCGCGGGACGTCAGAACTCTGGAAACACCATATATTTT
>TRBJ1-1|.|.|14|TRBV15
CATSRVSRDTEAFF
TGTGCCACCAGCAGAGTTTCGAGGGACACTGAAGCTTTCTTT
>TRBJ1-2|.|TRBD1|14|TRBV18
CASSRDRGGYGYTF
TGTGCCAGCTCCCGAGACAGGGGGGGGTATGGCTACACCTTC
>TRBJ2-1|.|.|11|TRBV5-1
CASSSTGFLFF
TGCGCCAGCAGCTCCACAGGGTTTCTGTTCTTC
>TRBJ1-2|.|.|13|TRBV28
CASTGVDHYGYTF
TGTGCCAGCACCGGAGTGGATCACTATGGCTACACCTTC
>TRBJ2-3|.|TRBD2|14|TRBV19
CASSTSGGTDTQYF
TGTGCCAGTAGTACCTCCGGGGGGACAGATACGCAGTATTTT
>TRBJ1-3|.|TRBD1|15|TRBV5-1
CASSQGDFSGNTIYF
TGCGCCAGCAGCCAGGGGGACTTCTCTGGAAACACCATATATTTT
>TRBJ1-2|.|.|11|TRBV12-3/TRBV12-4
CASSSRMRYTF
TGTGCCAGCAGTTCGAGGATGCGGTACACCTTC
>TRBJ1-5|few|TRBD1|17|TRBV19
CASSTPVQGAHNQPQHF
TGTGCCAGTAGTACCCCAGTACAGGGGGCTCACAATCAGCCCCAGCATTTT
>TRBJ1-4|.|.|15|TRBV5-1
CASSLGGIGREKLFF
TGCGCCAGCAGCTTGGGAGGTATCGGCCGTGAAAAACTGTTTTTT
>TRBJ2-5|.|TRBD1|16|TRBV19
CASSIMDRAVGETQYF
TGTGCCAGTAGCATAATGGACAGGGCTGTCGGAGAGACCCAGTACTTC
>TRBJ1-2|.|.|15|TRBV6-5
CASRPNLRFRAGYTF
TGTGCCAGCAGGCCAAACTTACGTTTCAGGGCTGGCTACACCTTC
>TRBJ1-6|.|TRBD1|16|TRBV7-9
CASSRTPGQGNSPLHF
TGTGCCAGCAGCCGTACACCGGGACAGGGGAATTCACCCCTCCACTTT
>TRBJ2-1|.|.|16|TRBV29-1
CSVVGGAVGSYNEQFF
TGCAGCGTTGTGGGGGGGGCCGTCGGATCATACAATGAGCAGTTCTTC